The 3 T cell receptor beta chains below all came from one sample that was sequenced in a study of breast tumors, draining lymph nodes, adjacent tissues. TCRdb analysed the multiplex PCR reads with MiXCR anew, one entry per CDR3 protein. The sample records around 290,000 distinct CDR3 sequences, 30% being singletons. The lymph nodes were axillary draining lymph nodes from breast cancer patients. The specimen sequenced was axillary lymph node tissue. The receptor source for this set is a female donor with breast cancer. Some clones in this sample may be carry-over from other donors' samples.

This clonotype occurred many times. The CDR3 region is CASSSVGGGLGDEQYF. The CDR3 DNA sequence: TGTGCCAGCAGTTCTGTGGGGGGGGGCTTAGGGGACGAGCAGTACTTC. The J gene is TRBJ2-7, the V gene TRBV12-3 or TRBV12-4; D is possibly TRBD2 (7 bases). The CDR3 spans 16 residues. Trimming pared 4 bases from V and 5 bases from J, leaving 21 bases between.

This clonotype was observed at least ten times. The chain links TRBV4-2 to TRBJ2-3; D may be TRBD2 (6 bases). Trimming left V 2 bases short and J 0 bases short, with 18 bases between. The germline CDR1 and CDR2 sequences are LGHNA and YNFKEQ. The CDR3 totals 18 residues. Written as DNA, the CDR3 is TGTGCCAGCAGCCAAAGGTTTTCTGGCGGGATTAGCACAGATACGCAGTATTTT. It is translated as CASSQRFSGGISTDTQYF.

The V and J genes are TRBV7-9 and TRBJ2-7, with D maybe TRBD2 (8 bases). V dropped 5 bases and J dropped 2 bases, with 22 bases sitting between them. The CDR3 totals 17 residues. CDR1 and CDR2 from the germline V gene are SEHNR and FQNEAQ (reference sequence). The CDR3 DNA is TGTGCCAGCAGCACCGGGGGGGCCGGGACAGCGACCTACGAGCAGTACTTC. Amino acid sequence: CASSTGGAGTATYEQYF.